These 21 T cell receptor beta chains were sequenced from one sample in a study of blood T cell repertoires in COVID-19 (dated by TCRdb to between 2020 and 2021). To prepare the library, the immunoSEQ multiplex PCR assay was applied. TCRdb provides this immuneACCESS table in a form limited to in-frame rearrangements. Some clones are lacking; in checked studies, under half of them reflect an unresolved V gene, and why the rest are absent is not known. The sample table lists around 210,000 clones, roughly 75% of them with a count of one. The biggest ten clones account for approximately 6% of the sample. Specimen: peripheral blood. These receptors came from an older woman with acute or convalescent COVID-19.

About this clone: Other DNA sequences within the sample encode an identical CDR3. This chain connects TRBV2 to TRBJ2-3; 10 bases agree with TRBD2. Looked up from germline, CDR1 is SNHLY and CDR2 is FYNNEI. Trimming at V came to 2 bases and at J to 5 bases, leaving 4 bases not matched to a gene. The CDR3 runs 15 residues. The CDR3 sequence: CASSELAGAVDTQYF. CDR3 nucleotides: TGTGCCAGCAGTGAACTAGCGGGAGCCGTAGATACGCAGTATTTT.

The V and J genes are TRBV28 and TRBJ1-1, with TRBD1 identical over 7 bases. This CDR3 is 12 amino acids long. Germline values: CDR1 MDHEN, CDR2 SYDVKM. The V and J ends lost 7 bases and 5 bases, in that order; junction bases with no gene match: 4. CDR3 sequence: CASTQQGTEAFF. CDR3 DNA sequence: TGTGCCAGCACCCAACAGGGGACTGAAGCTTTCTTT.

This chain joins TRBV5-1 and TRBJ2-7; a possible D gene is TRBD1 (6 bases). V lost 0 bases and J 3 bases, leaving 7 bases between the germline ends. From germline, CDR1 is SGHRS and CDR2 YFSETQ. CDR3 length equals 13 residues. CDR3 coding DNA: TGCGCCAGCAGCTTGGGGACAGACTACGAGCAGTACTTC. Its protein is CASSLGTDYEQYF.

V gene TRBV19 combines with J gene TRBJ1-4; no reliable D call. This CDR3 comprises 11 residues. CDR1 LNHDA and CDR2 SQIVND come from the germline V gene (reference sequence). The V gene lost 9 bases and the J gene lost 11 bases, with 13 bases spanning the gap. The CDR3 here is CASREGWKLFF. Written as DNA, the CDR3 is TGTGCCAGCCGGGAGGGATGGAAACTGTTTTTT.

The J gene is TRBJ2-7, the V gene TRBV5-4, with TRBD1 identical over 7 bases. Looked up from germline, CDR1 is SGHNT and CDR2 is YYREEE (reference sequence). The CDR3 runs to 14 residues. Germline trimming cut 2 bases from V and 3 bases from J; bases unmatched to any gene: 5. CDR3 coding DNA: TGTGCCAGCAGCTTAGACAGGGCTTTCTACGAGCAGTACTTC. This sequence encodes CASSLDRAFYEQYF.

This clone showed up many times. The rearrangement joins TRBV29-1 to TRBJ2-3, with TRBD2 matching 12 bases. The CDR3 totals 18 residues. Looked up from germline, CDR1 is SQVTM and CDR2 is ANQGSEA. With V trimmed by 1 base and J by 1 base, 9 bases remained unmatched. CDR3 loop: CSVEGLAGGFGGTDTQYF. In nucleotides, the CDR3 is TGCAGCGTTGAAGGTCTAGCGGGAGGGTTTGGGGGCACAGATACGCAGTATTTT.

V gene TRBV5-1 combines with J gene TRBJ2-5, with 9 bases lining up with TRBD1. The CDR3 runs 16 residues. V lost 4 bases and J lost 2; bases outside the gene matches: 9. Germline lookup yields CDR1 SGHRS and CDR2 YFSETQ. CDR3 sequence reads: CASSATGGAGQETQYF. In DNA form, the CDR3 reads TGCGCCAGCAGCGCTACAGGGGGCGCGGGGCAAGAGACCCAGTACTTC.

In the case of this clone: Other DNA sequences in the sample encode the same CDR3. V is TRBV5-1 and J is TRBJ2-1; the match to TRBD1 covers 9 bases. The CDR3 is made up of 15 amino acids. J was trimmed by 2 bases and V by 4 bases; bases with no gene match: 4. Germline V CDR1 and CDR2: SGHRS, YFSETQ. CDR3: CASSLRQGAYNEQFF. Here the CDR3 DNA reads TGCGCCAGCAGCCTGCGACAGGGGGCCTACAATGAGCAGTTCTTC.

The chain is built from TRBV6-2 or TRBV6-3 and TRBJ2-5; 7 nucleotides match TRBD1. This CDR3 region has 15 residues. From germline, CDR1 is MNHEY and CDR2 SVGEGT. The V segment lost 6 bases and the J segment 2 bases; nucleotides outside the gene matches: 9. CDR3 coding DNA: TGTGCCAGCAGCCATCCAACAGGGGTACAAGAGACCCAGTACTTC. Its translation is CASSHPTGVQETQYF.

The rearrangement uses TRBV19 and TRBJ2-5; the D gene is possibly TRBD2 (6 bases). The CDR3 is 13 amino acids. V lost 5 bases to trimming and J lost 2 bases, with 9 bases between them. Germline V lookup: CDR1 LNHDA, CDR2 SQIVND (reference sequence). CDR3 coding DNA: TGTGCCAGTAGTGGGCTAGCGCAAGAGACCCAGTACTTC. It codes for CASSGLAQETQYF.

The chain is built from TRBV2 and TRBJ2-5, with 8 bases matching TRBD2. Germline CDR1 and CDR2: SNHLY and FYNNEI. The CDR3 runs 13 residues. The ends lost 9 bases at V and 4 bases at J; junction bases unmatched: 7. DNA of the CDR3: TGTGCCAGTCTCGGGGGGGGGCGAGAGACCCAGTACTTC. Translating gives CASLGGGRETQYF.

This clone was found once. V and J are TRBV5-1 and TRBJ2-2, with 7 bases lining up with TRBD1. Germline loops: CDR1 SGHRS, CDR2 YFSETQ. The J segment lost 6 bases and the V segment lost 1 base, leaving 12 bases of the junction unmatched. CDR3 length: 17 amino acids. CDR3 in amino acids: CASSLTGATSVAGELFF. The CDR3 nucleotides are TGCGCCAGCAGCTTGACAGGGGCGACGTCCGTAGCCGGGGAGCTGTTTTTT.

V gene TRBV5-4 combines with J gene TRBJ2-1; TRBD2 is a possible D gene (5 bases). The CDR3 is 16 amino acids. V was clipped by 4 bases and J by 4 bases, with 18 bases between them. The V gene's germline CDR1 is SGHNT and CDR2 YYREEE (reference sequence). The CDR3 DNA sequence: TGTGCCAGCAGCCCCCGGGGTGGGAGTCAGTACAATGAGCAGTTCTTC. Its translation: CASSPRGGSQYNEQFF.

CDR3 in amino acids: CSVEGMKGARTDTQYF. The CDR3 DNA follows: TGCAGCGTTGAAGGGATGAAGGGGGCGCGAACAGATACGCAGTATTTT. V usage is TRBV29-1 and J usage is TRBJ2-3, with 7 bases identical to TRBD1. Germline trimming cut 1 base from V and 3 bases from J; bases unmatched to any gene: 10. CDR3 length: 16 residues. Germline V CDR1 and CDR2: SQVTM, ANQGSEA.

This clone has a handful of counts. The chain combines TRBV18 with TRBJ1-1; no clear D gene. The V end lost 6 bases, the J end lost 3 bases, and 11 bases lay between the germline ends. Looked up from germline, CDR1 is KGHSH and CDR2 is LQKENI. The length of the CDR3 is 13 residues. The CDR3: CASSEGVDTEAFF. CDR3 coding DNA: TGTGCCAGCTCTGAGGGTGTAGACACTGAAGCTTTCTTT.

V and J are TRBV7-2 and TRBJ1-5, with D uncertain. Trimming took 1 base from V and 5 from J, leaving 6 bases between them. Germline V gene data show CDR1 as SGHTA and CDR2 as FQGNSA. This CDR3 comprises 13 residues. CDR3 region: CASSLGSHQPQHF. CDR3 bases: TGTGCCAGCAGCTTAGGCAGTCATCAGCCCCAGCATTTT. The entire variable domain, with the rest obtained from reference TRBV7-2 and TRBJ1-5, is as follows: GAGVSQSPSNKVTEKGKDVELRCDPISGHTALYWYRQSLGQGLEFLIYFQGNSAPDKSGLPSDRFSAERTGGSVSTLTIQRTQQEDSAVYLCASSLGSHQPQHFGDGTRLSIL.

A single count supports this clone. The chain is built from TRBV10-3 and TRBJ1-2, with 8 bases that match TRBD1. The CDR3 is made up of 14 amino acids. Losses at the gene ends were 3 bases for V and 6 bases for J; bases not matched to a gene: 6. Germline CDR1 is ENHRY and CDR2 is SYGVKD. The CDR3 coding sequence is TGTGCCATCAGTGATTGGACAGGGAAGGATGGCTACACCTTC. This translates into CAISDWTGKDGYTF.

The V gene is TRBV6-2 or TRBV6-3, the J gene TRBJ2-7; no clear D. V was trimmed by 2 bases and J by 0 bases, leaving 8 bases between them. The CDR3 length is 14 residues. CDR1 MNHEY and CDR2 SVGEGT come from the germline V gene. The CDR3 DNA reads TGTGCCAGCAGTTACGATCAGCGCTCCTACGAGCAGTACTTC. This gives the protein CASSYDQRSYEQYF.

In this sample, this clone turned up a few times. The V gene is TRBV9, the J gene TRBJ2-1; 10 positions match TRBD2. V gave up 0 bases and J gave up 6 bases; unmatched junction bases: 9. CDR3 size: 17 residues. CDR1 and CDR2 from the germline V gene are SGDLS and YYNGEE. CDR3: CASSVGGRVAGGNEQFF. CDR3 nucleotides: TGTGCCAGCAGCGTAGGGGGGAGAGTAGCGGGAGGCAATGAGCAGTTCTTC.

The V gene is TRBV7-2, the J gene TRBJ2-3, with D possibly TRBD2 on 6 matching bases. The CDR3 runs 15 residues. Germline CDR1 reads SGHTA; CDR2 reads FQGNSA. Trimming shortened V by 1 base and J by 1 base, and 9 bases separated the two germline ends. The CDR3 nucleotides read TGTGCCAGCAGCTTAGTCAGGAGGGGCACAGATACGCAGTATTTT. Protein product: CASSLVRRGTDTQYF.

This clone was picked up one time. The chain employs TRBV7-9 and TRBJ1-1; D gene ambiguous. The CDR3 covers 15 residues. V lost 1 base to trimming and J lost 1 base, with 10 bases between them. Germline V gives CDR1 SEHNR, CDR2 FQNEAQ (reference sequence). The chain's CDR3 is CASSLGVAGNTEAFF. The CDR3 coding sequence is TGTGCCAGCAGCTTAGGAGTGGCAGGGAACACTGAAGCTTTCTTT.